This T cell receptor (beta chain) is drawn from a study of T cell responses to AZD1222 COVID-19 vaccine. In germline, CDR1 is SGHRS, CDR2 YFSETQ. V was shortened by 2 bases and J by 0 bases, with 12 bases between the two germline ends. The CDR3 sequence is 16 residues long. The assay was immunoSEQ multiplex PCR, and TCRdb's table has in-frame clones only and misses some. The sample lists 100,000 to 140,000 clones; about 89% were seen once. The sequence was obtained from an adult in good health. Sequenced here: peripheral blood, sampled on day 0 of AZD1222 vaccination. The rearrangement uses TRBV5-1 and TRBJ2-1; the D gene is possibly TRBD1 (6 bases). The CDR3 region is CASSFGTGSSYNEQFF. The DNA of the CDR3 is TGCGCCAGCAGCTTTGGCACAGGGAGCTCCTACAATGAGCAGTTCTTC.